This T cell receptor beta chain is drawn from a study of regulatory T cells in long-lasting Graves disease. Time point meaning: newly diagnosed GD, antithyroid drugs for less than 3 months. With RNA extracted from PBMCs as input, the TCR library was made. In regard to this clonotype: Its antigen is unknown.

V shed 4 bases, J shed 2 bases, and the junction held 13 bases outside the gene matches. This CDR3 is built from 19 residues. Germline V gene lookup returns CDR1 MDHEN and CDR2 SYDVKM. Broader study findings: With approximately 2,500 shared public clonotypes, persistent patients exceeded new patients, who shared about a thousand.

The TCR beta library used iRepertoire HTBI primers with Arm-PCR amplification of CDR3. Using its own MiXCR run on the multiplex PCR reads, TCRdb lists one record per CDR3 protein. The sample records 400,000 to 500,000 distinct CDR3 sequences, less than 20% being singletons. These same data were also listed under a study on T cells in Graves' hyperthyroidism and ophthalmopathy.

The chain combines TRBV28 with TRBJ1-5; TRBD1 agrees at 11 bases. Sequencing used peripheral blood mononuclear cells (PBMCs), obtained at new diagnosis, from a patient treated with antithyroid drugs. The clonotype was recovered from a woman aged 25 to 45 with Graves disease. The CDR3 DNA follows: TGTGCCAGCAGTTGGCCCCCAGGCGGGACAGGGGGGGGCAATCAGCCCCAGCATTTT. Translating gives CASSWPPGGTGGGNQPQHF.